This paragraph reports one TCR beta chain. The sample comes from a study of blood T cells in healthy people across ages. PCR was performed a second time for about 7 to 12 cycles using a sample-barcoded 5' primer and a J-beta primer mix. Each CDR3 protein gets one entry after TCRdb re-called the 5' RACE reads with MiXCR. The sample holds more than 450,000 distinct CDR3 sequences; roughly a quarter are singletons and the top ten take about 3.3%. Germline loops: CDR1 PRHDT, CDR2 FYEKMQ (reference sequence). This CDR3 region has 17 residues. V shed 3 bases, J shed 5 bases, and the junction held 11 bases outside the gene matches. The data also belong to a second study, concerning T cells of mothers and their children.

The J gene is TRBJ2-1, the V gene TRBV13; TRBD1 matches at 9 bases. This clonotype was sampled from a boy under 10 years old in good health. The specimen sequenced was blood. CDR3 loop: CASSFPTGGSSNNEQFF. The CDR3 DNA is TGTGCCAGCAGCTTCCCCACAGGGGGCTCAAGTAACAATGAGCAGTTCTTC.